Below are 13 T cell receptor beta chains sequenced from a single sample in a study of cytomegalovirus exposure and HLA in healthy donors. The PCR was carried out with 60 Vbeta primers and 13 Jbeta primers. Method: immunoSEQ multiplex PCR; TCRdb's copy keeps in-frame clones and lacks some. There are 200,000 to 300,000 clones in the sample; around 84% occur only once, and about 0.22% lies in the top ten. Sequences were obtained from PBMCs. These receptors were obtained from a girl between 2 and 10 years old in good health and CMV-seronegative.

This clone was counted only a few times. This chain uses TRBV11-2 with TRBJ1-2; D unclear. V was clipped by 7 bases and J by 4 bases, with 7 bases between them. Germline V gives CDR1 SGHAT, CDR2 FQNNGV. The CDR3 has 11 amino acids. CDR3 sequence (DNA): TGTGCCAGCACCAATAGCTATGGCTACACCTTC. It encodes CASTNSYGYTF.

V and J are TRBV7-9 and TRBJ1-1, with D possibly TRBD1 on 6 matching bases. The CDR3 runs 14 residues. Trimming shortened V by 5 bases and J by 2 bases, and 12 bases separated the two germline ends. Germline CDR1 and CDR2: SEHNR and FQNEAQ (reference sequence). The CDR3, as DNA: TGTGCCAGCAGCAACAGGGACGGAAACACTGAAGCTTTCTTT. Protein sequence: CASSNRDGNTEAFF.

The CDR3 DNA reads as TGCGCCAGCAGCTCACTAAGCGGGAGCACTGATAAGCAGTACTTC. Its protein is CASSSLSGSTDKQYF. This chain joins TRBV5-1 and TRBJ2-7, with 8 nucleotides matching TRBD2. The CDR3 totals 15 residues. Trimming took 3 bases from V and 8 from J; bases not matched to a gene: 13. In germline, CDR1 is SGHRS, CDR2 YFSETQ.

The genes are TRBV15 and TRBJ1-2; TRBD1 aligns across 7 bases. CDR3 length: 15 residues. The V gene's germline CDR1 is LNHNV and CDR2 YYDKDF (reference sequence). The junction had 10 bases not matched to a gene; V was cut back by 5 bases and J by 4 bases. CDR3 sequence reads: CATSPYDRVLYGYTF. The CDR3 DNA reads as TGTGCCACCAGCCCCTATGACAGGGTCCTCTATGGCTACACCTTC.

CDR3: CASSQGQNTGELFF. For the CDR3, the DNA is TGTGCCAGCAGCCAGGGACAGAACACCGGGGAGCTGTTTTTT. The chain has TRBV7-3 and TRBJ2-2, with TRBD1 as a possible D gene (6 bases). Looked up from germline, CDR1 is SGHTA and CDR2 is FQGTGA. The CDR3 sequence is 14 residues long. V lost 5 bases and J 1 base, leaving 8 bases between the germline ends.

The V gene is TRBV2, the J gene TRBJ1-4, with a possible D match to TRBD1 (6 bases). The germline CDR1 and CDR2 sequences are SNHLY and FYNNEI. V shed 4 bases and J shed 8 bases, with 11 bases lying between them. CDR3 size: 13 residues. The CDR3 DNA is TGTGCCAGCAGTGGGACAGTTGAGGAAAAACTGTTTTTT. Residues: CASSGTVEEKLFF. Full variable domain (rest looked up from reference TRBV2 and TRBJ1-4): EPEVTQTPSHQVTQMGQEVILRCVPISNHLYFYWYRQILGQKVEFLVSFYNNEISEKSEIFDDQFSVERPDGSNFTLKIRSTKLEDSAMYFCASSGTVEEKLFFGSGTQLSVL.

The CDR3 sequence is CAWSARQGFYGYTF. CDR3 sequence (DNA): TGTGCCTGGAGTGCGCGACAGGGCTTTTATGGCTACACCTTC. The genes are TRBV30 and TRBJ1-2, with 7 positions matching TRBD1. V lost 1 base, J lost 5 bases, and 7 bases stayed unmatched. This CDR3 has 14 residues. Germline CDR1 is GTSNPN and CDR2 is SVGIG (reference sequence). The variable domain in full, with the rest retrieved from reference TRBV30 and TRBJ1-2, is SQTIHQWPATLVQPVGSPLSLECTVEGTSNPNLYWYRQAAGRGLQLLFYSVGIGQISSEVPQNLSASRPQDRQFILSSKKLLLSDSGFYLCAWSARQGFYGYTFGSGTRLTVV.

CDR3: CASRTGQGSYEQYF. CDR3 sequence (DNA): TGTGCCAGCAGAACGGGACAGGGCTCCTACGAGCAGTACTTC. The J gene is TRBJ2-5, the V gene TRBV6-6; 9 positions agree with TRBD1. The J call is uncertain, as TRBJ2-7 better fits the DNA end. The V gene's germline CDR1 is MNHNY and CDR2 SVGAGI (reference sequence). The CDR3 has 14 residues.

This sequence joins TRBV13 and TRBJ1-6, with 7 positions matching TRBD1. The CDR3 contains 14 residues. The J segment lost 9 bases and the V segment lost 2 bases, leaving 4 bases of the junction unmatched. Germline CDR1 PRHDT, CDR2 FYEKMQ (reference sequence). CDR3 DNA sequence: TGTGCCAGCAGCTTAACAGGGGAGAGTTCACCCCTCCACTTT. This encodes CASSLTGESSPLHF.

This clone was seen just once. The chain carries TRBV9 and TRBJ1-4, with a tentative D call TRBD1 (5 bases). The germline V gene encodes CDR1 SGDLS and CDR2 YYNGEE. This CDR3 is 14 amino acids long. Deletions cut 3 bases from V and 7 bases from J, with 13 bases between. The DNA of the CDR3 is TGTGCCAGCAGCGACACACCCGGGGGTGAAAAACTGTTTTTT. Its protein is CASSDTPGGEKLFF.

The CDR3 DNA reads as TGTGCCAGTAGTAATCGAGGCTCCTACAATGAGCAGTTCTTC. It codes for CASSNRGSYNEQFF. The genes are TRBV19 and TRBJ2-1; D gene unclear. V lost 4 bases to trimming and J lost 0 bases, with 7 bases between them. Germline V gene lookup returns CDR1 LNHDA and CDR2 SQIVND (reference sequence). The CDR3 has 14 residues. The full variable domain, completed using reference TRBV19 and TRBJ2-1, is DGGITQSPKYLFRKEGQNVTLSCEQNLNHDAMYWYRQDPGQGLRLIYYSQIVNDFQKGDIAEGYSVSREKKESFPLTVTSAQKNPTAFYLCASSNRGSYNEQFFGPGTRLTVL.

A word on this clone: Its ends do not fully match the called genes, so a read error is possible. The genes are TRBV5-4 and TRBJ2-3; TRBD1 is a possible D gene (6 bases). The germline V gene encodes CDR1 SGHNT and CDR2 YYREEE (reference sequence). The CDR3 loop spans 16 amino acids. DNA for the CDR3: TGTGCCAGCAGCTTGATTGGGGGCGCAGGCCCAGATGCGCAGTATTTT. Translating it yields CASSLIGGAGPDAQYF.

The gene calls are TRBV30 and TRBJ1-3, with TRBD1 identical over 7 bases. The CDR3 consists of 12 residues. Germline lookup yields CDR1 GTSNPN and CDR2 SVGIG (reference sequence). After removal of 3 bases from V and 15 bases from J, the junction contained 11 bases not matched to a gene. The CDR3 DNA is TGTGCCTGGAGCTTAAGGGGGCCCGGGACATATTTT. It specifies CAWSLRGPGTYF.